One and the same sample provided the 31 T cell receptor beta chains below, sequenced in a study of PD-L1 blockade in urothelial cancer. Stated time point: pretreatment peripheral blood. Clones were read by immunoSEQ multiplex PCR, and TCRdb kept only the in-frame ones, dropping some. The sample includes fewer than 60,000 clones, around 84% of them seen just once. Sequences were derived from PBMCs, sampled around atezolizumab (anti-PD-L1) treatment. These receptors all stem from a man aged 65 to 85 with urothelial cancer.

The CDR3 region is CATRDSPAEAFF. CDR3 bases: TGTGCCACGAGGGACAGTCCTGCTGAAGCTTTCTTT. The chain has TRBV19 and TRBJ1-1; 7 bases fit TRBD1. The V gene's germline CDR1 is LNHDA and CDR2 SQIVND (reference sequence). V shed 10 bases, J shed 6 bases, and the junction held 8 bases outside the gene matches. The CDR3 is 12 residues long.

This chain connects TRBV5-1 to TRBJ2-2; TRBD1 is a possible D gene (5 bases). V lost 1 base, J lost 4 bases, and 11 bases lay in between. CDR3 length: 15 residues. CDR1 and CDR2 (germline): SGHRS, YFSETQ. The chain's CDR3 is CASSLIDSSTGELFF. In DNA form, the CDR3 reads TGCGCCAGCAGCTTGATTGACAGTTCCACCGGGGAGCTGTTTTTT.

The chain carries TRBV5-4 and TRBJ2-3; 10 bases map to TRBD2. V trimming: 2 bases; J trimming: 1 base; junction bases outside the gene matches: 1. Germline loops: CDR1 SGHNT, CDR2 YYREEE (reference sequence). The CDR3 runs 15 residues. The CDR3: CASSLAGGGTDTQYF. CDR3 nucleotides: TGTGCCAGCAGCTTAGCGGGAGGGGGCACAGATACGCAGTATTTT.

V is TRBV7-2 and J is TRBJ2-2; D remains unclear. Germline V gives CDR1 SGHTA, CDR2 FQGNSA. Deletions cut 4 bases from V and 6 bases from J, with 6 bases between. CDR3 length: 12 residues. The CDR3: CASSWPPGELFF. Here the CDR3 DNA reads TGTGCCAGCAGCTGGCCTCCCGGGGAGCTGTTTTTT.

This rearrangement joins TRBV7-2 to TRBJ2-1; D remains ambiguous. Trimming shortened V by 8 bases and J by 4 bases, and 15 bases separated the two germline ends. From germline, CDR1 is SGHTA and CDR2 FQGNSA. This CDR3 has 14 amino acids. Here the CDR3 reads CASGLAEPYNEQFF. The CDR3 nucleotides read TGTGCCAGCGGCCTGGCGGAGCCATACAATGAGCAGTTCTTC.

The CDR3 region is CASSATINYNSPLHF. The DNA for the CDR3 is TGTGCCAGCAGCGCTACCATAAATTATAATTCACCCCTCCACTTT. V is TRBV11-2 and J is TRBJ1-6; the D is unclear. Germline V gene data show CDR1 as SGHAT and CDR2 as FQNNGV. The CDR3 contains 15 residues. Trimming took off 5 bases at V and 4 bases at J, with 12 bases between the two ends.

The sample holds one count of this clone. The V call is TRBV11-1, the J call TRBJ1-1; TRBD1 agrees at 7 bases. Germline V gene lookup returns CDR1 SGHAT and CDR2 FQDESV (reference sequence). The junction had 9 bases not matched to a gene; V was cut back by 5 bases and J by 6 bases. This CDR3 has 14 amino acids. The CDR3 region is CASSARGPFPEAFF. The CDR3 DNA follows: TGTGCCAGCAGCGCGAGGGGGCCTTTCCCTGAAGCTTTCTTT.

The gene calls are TRBV2 and TRBJ2-2; perhaps TRBD1 as D (5 bases). Germline V gene lookup returns CDR1 SNHLY and CDR2 FYNNEI. The length of the CDR3 is 16 residues. The V end was cut by 6 bases, the J end by 0 bases, with 14 bases between. The CDR3 region has the DNA TGTGCCAGCAGGGATGGACAAAGTACGAACACCGGGGAGCTGTTTTTT. Translated, it gives CASRDGQSTNTGELFF.

CDR3 in DNA: TGTGCCAGCAGCCCCGGGACAGGCCCCCGGGATGAAGCTTTCTTT. Its protein is CASSPGTGPRDEAFF. The chain employs TRBV5-4 and TRBJ1-1; 8 positions agree with TRBD1. Trimming cost V 4 bases and J 7 bases; bases outside gene matches: 12. Germline CDR1 and CDR2: SGHNT and YYREEE (reference sequence). The CDR3 length is 15 residues.

This chain connects TRBV6-1 to TRBJ1-2; a possible D gene is TRBD1 (6 bases). The CDR3 length is 14 residues. In germline, CDR1 is MNHNS, CDR2 SASEGT. V shed 2 bases and J shed 6 bases, with 13 bases lying between them. CDR3: CASSESIRGDGYTF. CDR3 DNA: TGTGCCAGCAGTGAATCGATCAGGGGAGATGGCTACACCTTC.

The V call is TRBV4-1, the J call TRBJ1-6; 10 bases agree with TRBD1. The CDR3 is made up of 16 amino acids. Germline-derived CDR1 and CDR2 are MGHRA and YSYEKL. V was pared by 4 bases and J by 7 bases, with 7 bases of the junction left unmatched. The CDR3 coding sequence is TGCGCCAGCAGCCGACAGGGGGCGCGTCTAAATTCACCCCTCCACTTT. Translated, it gives CASSRQGARLNSPLHF.

For the CDR3, the DNA is TGTGCCAGCAGGAGACTGTCCACCGGGGAGCTGTTTTTT. Translated, it gives CASRRLSTGELFF. The chain uses TRBV28 and TRBJ2-2, with no clear D. This CDR3 region has 13 residues. The V gene's germline CDR1 is MDHEN and CDR2 SYDVKM. V dropped 6 bases and J dropped 4 bases, with 9 bases sitting between them. The whole variable domain, remainder taken from reference TRBV28 and TRBJ2-2, is DVKVTQSSRYLVKRTGEKVFLECVQDMDHENMFWYRQDPGLGLRLIYFSYDVKMKEKGDIPEGYSVSREKKERFSLILESASTNQTSMYLCASRRLSTGELFFGEGSRLTVL.

The chain recombines TRBV5-5 with TRBJ2-3, with TRBD1 matching 7 bases. Germline-derived CDR1 and CDR2 are SGHKS and YYEKEE (reference sequence). This CDR3 spans 14 amino acids. Trimming at V came to 0 bases and at J to 7 bases, leaving 5 bases not matched to a gene. The CDR3 sequence is CASSLADRANTQYF. CDR3 in DNA: TGTGCCAGCAGCTTGGCAGACAGGGCGAATACGCAGTATTTT.

The chain is built from TRBV5-1 and TRBJ2-1; TRBD2 matches at 9 bases. There are 14 residues in the CDR3. The ends lost 0 bases at V and 10 bases at J; junction bases unmatched: 5. In germline, CDR1 is SGHRS, CDR2 YFSETQ. CDR3 coding DNA: TGCGCCAGCAGCTTGGGACTAGCGGAAGGAGAGCAGTTCTTC. Translating gives CASSLGLAEGEQFF.

The chain links TRBV5-1 to TRBJ2-1, with TRBD2 matching 10 bases. Germline V CDR1 and CDR2: SGHRS, YFSETQ. J gave up 6 bases and V 1 base, and 4 bases lay outside the gene matches. This CDR3 is 15 amino acids long. The chain's CDR3 is CASSLKASGSNEQFF. The CDR3 nucleotides are TGCGCCAGCAGCTTGAAGGCTAGCGGGAGCAATGAGCAGTTCTTC.

The rearrangement uses TRBV30 and TRBJ1-2, with 7 positions matching TRBD1. CDR1 and CDR2 from the germline V gene are GTSNPN and SVGIG (reference sequence). The CDR3 sequence is 13 residues long. V lost 2 bases and J lost 5; bases outside the gene matches: 5. The CDR3 protein is CAWSPPGGYGYTF. CDR3 in DNA: TGTGCCTGGAGTCCCCCAGGGGGGTATGGCTACACCTTC.

The chain has TRBV9 and TRBJ2-1; 14 bases are a match to TRBD2. Per the germline V gene, CDR1 is SGDLS and CDR2 is YYNGEE. The CDR3 totals 15 residues. Trimming at V came to 4 bases and at J to 6 bases, leaving 3 bases not matched to a gene. This CDR3 reads CASSRLAGGFNEQFF. The CDR3 nucleotides read TGTGCCAGCAGCAGACTAGCGGGAGGGTTCAATGAGCAGTTCTTC.

The chain joins TRBV18 to TRBJ1-3; D might be TRBD1 (6 bases). The germline V gene encodes CDR1 KGHSH and CDR2 LQKENI. V dropped 0 bases and J dropped 0 bases, with 9 bases sitting between them. The CDR3 loop spans 16 amino acids. CDR3 bases: TGTGCCAGCTCACCACCAAGGACAGTCTCTGGAAACACCATATATTTT. It codes for CASSPPRTVSGNTIYF.

This chain connects TRBV7-2 to TRBJ2-1, with 10 bases matching TRBD2. The CDR3 contains 16 residues. Trimming at V came to 0 bases and at J to 7 bases, leaving 6 bases not matched to a gene. Per germline, CDR1 SGHTA and CDR2 FQGNSA. CDR3 nucleotide sequence: TGTGCCAGCAGCTTAGCGTCGTCTAGCGGGGGTAATGAGCAGTTCTTC. Amino acid sequence: CASSLASSSGGNEQFF.

The chain links TRBV6-1 to TRBJ2-2; possibly TRBD1 for D (5 bases). Deletions cut 0 bases from V and 1 base from J, with 9 bases between. Germline-derived CDR1 and CDR2 are MNHNS and SASEGT. The CDR3 runs 16 residues. As DNA, the CDR3 is TGTGCCAGCAGTGAAGCAAGGGGTGTGAACACCGGGGAGCTGTTTTTT. Translating it yields CASSEARGVNTGELFF.

The rearrangement uses TRBV4-1 and TRBJ1-5; 8 bases match TRBD1. There are 17 residues in the CDR3. The germline gives CDR1 MGHRA, CDR2 YSYEKL. V was pared by 6 bases and J by 0 bases, with 10 bases of the junction left unmatched. For the CDR3, the DNA is TGCGCCAGCAGTCTTACCCGGGACAGGCATAGCAATCAGCCCCAGCATTTT. It is translated as CASSLTRDRHSNQPQHF.

The chain couples TRBV7-6 to TRBJ2-2, with 8 bases lining up with TRBD2. This CDR3 has 15 amino acids. Germline V lookup: CDR1 SGHVS, CDR2 FNYEAQ. Losses at the gene ends were 7 bases for V and 4 bases for J; bases not matched to a gene: 8. The CDR3 coding sequence is TGTGCCAGCATCCGCCGTAGCGGGGTCACCGGGGAGCTGTTTTTT. Protein sequence: CASIRRSGVTGELFF.

The rearrangement joins TRBV5-5 to TRBJ1-3, with a tentative D call TRBD1 (6 bases). The CDR3 consists of 15 residues. V was clipped by 5 bases and J by 7 bases, with 19 bases between them. Germline V gene data show CDR1 as SGHKS and CDR2 as YYEKEE (reference sequence). The chain's CDR3 is CASSPHAGTSNTIYF. The CDR3 nucleotides read TGTGCCAGCAGTCCTCACGCCGGGACATCGAACACCATATATTTT.

The chain uses TRBV4-2 and TRBJ1-4, with TRBD1 as a possible D gene (5 bases). V gave up 3 bases and J gave up 4 bases, with 9 bases separating them. The CDR3 has 14 residues. CDR1 is LGHNA, CDR2 YNFKEQ, per germline. CDR3 bases: TGTGCCAGCAGCCACTCGGACAATAATGAAAAACTGTTTTTT. Protein: CASSHSDNNEKLFF.

The chain combines TRBV19 with TRBJ1-1; 7 nucleotides match TRBD1. Germline V gives CDR1 LNHDA, CDR2 SQIVND (reference sequence). This CDR3 is built from 16 residues. V shed 7 bases, J shed 11 bases, and the junction held 22 bases outside the gene matches. The CDR3 DNA reads TGTGCCAGTATAAGGACAGGCAGCCTGAGTCTTCTTGAGGCTTTCTTT. It is translated as CASIRTGSLSLLEAFF.

The gene calls are TRBV19 and TRBJ1-2; no definite D call. Trimming pared 11 bases from V and 3 bases from J, leaving 19 bases between. Germline loops: CDR1 LNHDA, CDR2 SQIVND (reference sequence). This CDR3 has 14 amino acids. CDR3 in amino acids: CASTDGLSYYGYTF. In DNA form, the CDR3 reads TGTGCCTCAACCGACGGACTCTCCTACTATGGCTACACCTTC.

The table lists this clone with a count of one. At one end the junction does not follow the germline gene, possibly because of a read error. The genes are TRBV6-5 and TRBJ2-4; D unresolved. This CDR3 contains 14 residues. Germline loops: CDR1 MNHEY, CDR2 SVGAGI. CDR3 DNA sequence: TGTGCCAGCAGTTACTCGCGGTCGGGTGGTGTCGTTCACTTC. It specifies CASSYSRSGGVVHF.

The chain links TRBV5-5 to TRBJ1-1; 9 nucleotides match TRBD1. Losses at the gene ends were 3 bases for V and 3 bases for J; bases not matched to a gene: 6. This CDR3 is 15 amino acids long. Germline V gene sequence: CDR1 SGHKS, CDR2 YYEKEE (reference sequence). The CDR3 nucleotides are TGTGCCAGCAGCTCCGCCGGGACAGGGTACACTGAAGCTTTCTTT. Protein sequence: CASSSAGTGYTEAFF. Supplemented by reference TRBV5-5 and TRBJ1-1, the full variable domain reads DAGVTQSPTHLIKTRGQQVTLRCSPISGHKSVSWYQQVLGQGPQFIFQYYEKEERGRGNFPDRFSARQFPNYSSELNVNALLLGDSALYLCASSSAGTGYTEAFFGQGTRLTVV.

With regard to this clone: Other nucleotide sequences from this sample produce the same CDR3. The V gene is TRBV4-3, the J gene TRBJ1-1; 10 bases map to TRBD1. V shed 3 bases and J 5 bases; nucleotides not matched to a gene: 6. This CDR3 region has 15 residues. CDR1 is LGHNA, CDR2 YSLEER, per germline. The CDR3 sequence is CASSQARTGGTEAFF. The CDR3, as DNA: TGCGCCAGCAGCCAGGCCAGGACAGGGGGGACTGAAGCTTTCTTT.

The sample holds one count of this clone. This rearrangement joins TRBV21-1 to TRBJ2-7; the table assigns TRBD1, which was not confirmed against the DNA. TRBV21-1 is reported as a pseudogene. This CDR3 has 14 amino acids. The CDR3 loop reads CASSKGASPYEQYF. In DNA form, the CDR3 reads TGTGCCAGCAGCAAAGGTGCCAGTCCCTACGAGCAGTACTTC.

This clone was seen a single time. The J gene is TRBJ1-6, the V gene TRBV7-6; 9 positions agree with TRBD1. J lost 10 bases, V lost 4 bases, and 11 bases had no gene match. The CDR3 covers 16 residues. CDR1 SGHVS and CDR2 FNYEAQ come from the germline V gene. The CDR3 nucleotides are TGTGCCAGCAGCTCTAAGGGACAGGGTGTGGGCTCACCCCTCCACTTT. Translating it yields CASSSKGQGVGSPLHF.